This TCR beta chain came from a study of PD-L1 blockade in urothelial cancer. At the level of the study: Patients took up atezolizumab in 2014 at 1,200 mg intravenously every 3 weeks.

With V trimmed by 0 bases and J by 8 bases, 8 bases remained unmatched. Germline V gene sequence: CDR1 MNHEY, CDR2 SVGAGI. The length of the CDR3 is 15 residues. Only in-frame clones appear in the TCRdb table, and some are missing; sequencing was by immunoSEQ multiplex PCR. This sample has roughly 120,000 clones, with 84% found just once. Sample time point: pretreatment peripheral blood. The chain employs TRBV6-5 and TRBJ1-2; 8 bases match TRBD1. This clonotype was obtained from a man aged 45 to 65 with urothelial cancer. The material was PBMCs, obtained around atezolizumab (anti-PD-L1) treatment. The CDR3 nucleotides are TGTGCCAGCAGTTACTCGCTATGGCAGGGGGCCGGCTACACCTTC. Its translation: CASSYSLWQGAGYTF.